Listed here are 18 T cell receptor beta chains from one sample, sequenced in a study of T cells after yellow fever vaccination. TCRdb reprocessed the 5' RACE reads with MiXCR, giving one entry per CDR3 protein. The sample shows about 350,000 distinct CDR3 sequences, 11% of them seen only once. Specimen: PBMCs, collected on the day of the first yellow fever vaccination. These receptors came from a man in his late teens or twenties who received the YFV17D yellow fever vaccine.

The gene calls are TRBV11-1 and TRBJ2-1, with D possibly being TRBD2 (5 bases). CDR3 size: 18 residues. From germline, CDR1 is SGHAT and CDR2 FQDESV (reference sequence). V lost 5 bases and J lost 2, with 22 bases in between. The CDR3 reads CASSRRGLVVGTYNEQFF. The CDR3 coding sequence is TGTGCCAGCAGCCGACGGGGTCTGGTGGTGGGCACCTACAATGAGCAGTTCTTC.

This clonotype was detected only a few times. V is TRBV30 and J is TRBJ1-5, with D possibly TRBD1 on 5 matching bases. The CDR3 is 14 residues long. With 3 bases removed from V and 5 bases from J, the gap between germline ends came to 14 bases. Germline V CDR1 and CDR2: GTSNPN, SVGIG (reference sequence). The CDR3 reads CAWSARLGDQPQHF. DNA of the CDR3: TGTGCCTGGAGCGCCAGGTTGGGGGATCAGCCCCAGCATTTT.

V and J are TRBV4-3 and TRBJ2-1, with D hard to call. The CDR3 length is 16 residues. Deletions cut 0 bases from V and 4 bases from J, with 13 bases between. Germline V gene lookup returns CDR1 LGHNA and CDR2 YSLEER. The CDR3 sequence is CASSQDYGYLYNEQFF. DNA for the CDR3: TGCGCCAGCAGCCAAGACTACGGGTACCTTTACAATGAGCAGTTCTTC.

This clonotype was seen more than once but under ten times. The rearrangement links TRBV7-9 to TRBJ2-2, with 11 nucleotides matching TRBD2. Germline CDR1 and CDR2: SEHNR and FQNEAQ (reference sequence). The J segment lost 6 bases and the V segment lost 2 bases, leaving 5 bases of the junction unmatched. This CDR3 comprises 16 residues. The CDR3 nucleotides read TGTGCCAGCAGCTTACTCCTAGCGGGGGGTCCCGGGGAGCTGTTTTTT. Amino acid sequence: CASSLLLAGGPGELFF.

This clonotype was recorded at least ten times. The rearrangement links TRBV4-2 to TRBJ1-5; D not certain. The CDR3 is made up of 15 amino acids. The V gene's germline CDR1 is LGHNA and CDR2 YNFKEQ. V was shortened by 0 bases and J by 5 bases, with 11 bases between the two germline ends. For the CDR3, the DNA is TGTGCCAGCAGCCAAGATGGCAGGAGAGATCAGCCCCAGCATTTT. It is translated as CASSQDGRRDQPQHF.

This clonotype appeared many times. The chain recombines TRBV24-1 with TRBJ2-1; possibly TRBD1 or TRBD2 for D (5 bases each). This CDR3 is built from 15 residues. Germline CDR1 reads KGHDR; CDR2 reads SFDVKD. The V and J ends lost 2 bases and 5 bases respectively, with 12 bases between them. CDR3 coding DNA: TGTGCCACCAGTGATTCCGGGACCGATCACAATGAGCAGTTCTTC. It specifies CATSDSGTDHNEQFF.

This clonotype was counted a few times. The chain joins TRBV19 to TRBJ1-3; D may be TRBD1 (5 bases). Looked up from germline, CDR1 is LNHDA and CDR2 is SQIVND (reference sequence). This CDR3 spans 20 amino acids. The V and J ends lost 4 bases and 0 bases respectively, with 25 bases between them. CDR3 loop: CASSTLPGTTLRDSGNTIYF. The CDR3 DNA follows: TGTGCCAGTAGTACTTTACCCGGGACGACCCTCAGGGACTCTGGAAACACCATATATTTT.

This clonotype was seen more than once but under ten times. The chain carries TRBV12-3 or TRBV12-4 and TRBJ1-3; D uncertain. The CDR3 covers 14 residues. V shed 5 bases and J shed 2 bases, with 10 bases lying between them. The CDR3 coding sequence is TGTGCCAGCAGTCCCAGTTCAACTGGAAACACCATATATTTT. It codes for CASSPSSTGNTIYF.

The V call is TRBV7-8, the J call TRBJ2-1; D is possibly TRBD1 or TRBD2 (5 bases each). Trimming took off 5 bases at V and 4 bases at J, with 15 bases between the two ends. Germline CDR1 reads SGHVS; CDR2 reads FQNEAQ. The CDR3 totals 15 residues. The CDR3 coding sequence is TGTGCCAGCAGCGGGGATCGAGGGGCGTACAATGAGCAGTTCTTC. This gives the protein CASSGDRGAYNEQFF.

The chain employs TRBV3-1 and TRBJ2-3; D ambiguous. Trimming left V 3 bases short and J 6 bases short, with 13 bases between. The CDR3 runs to 14 residues. Per the germline V gene, CDR1 is LGHDT and CDR2 is YNNKEL (reference sequence). CDR3 sequence: CASSHCGVLDTQYF. The CDR3 DNA follows: TGTGCCAGCAGCCATTGTGGGGTCTTGGATACGCAGTATTTT.

This clonotype was detected a few times. The chain employs TRBV5-6 and TRBJ2-6; D is unresolved. CDR1 is SGHDT, CDR2 YYEEEE, per germline. Between the trimmed V and J ends, which lost 3 bases and 0 bases, there was a span of 7 bases. The CDR3 sequence is 15 residues long. CDR3 nucleotides: TGTGCCAGCAGCTCTAAAACCTCTGGGGCCAACGTCCTGACTTTC. Protein sequence: CASSSKTSGANVLTF.

This chain joins TRBV25-1 and TRBJ1-2; weak D call: TRBD1 (5 bases). In germline, CDR1 is MGHDK, CDR2 SYGVNS. This CDR3 region has 12 residues. V lost 4 bases to trimming and J lost 6 bases, with 9 bases between them. CDR3 bases: TGTGCCAGCAGTGCGGGACCCCATGGCTACACCTTC. This translates into CASSAGPHGYTF.

The chain couples TRBV7-2 to TRBJ1-5; weak D call: TRBD1 (5 bases). V was clipped by 0 bases and J by 6 bases, with 21 bases between them. Germline V gives CDR1 SGHTA, CDR2 FQGNSA. The CDR3 contains 18 residues. CDR3 region: CASSLAQPRDPRAQPQHF. For the CDR3, the DNA is TGTGCCAGCAGCTTAGCCCAACCTAGGGACCCAAGAGCTCAGCCCCAGCATTTT.

This chain uses TRBV2 with TRBJ1-1; D remains ambiguous. The length of the CDR3 is 14 residues. Deletions cut 4 bases from V and 3 bases from J, with 12 bases between. The V gene's germline CDR1 is SNHLY and CDR2 FYNNEI. The CDR3 is CASSGTWVDTEAFF. The DNA of the CDR3 is TGTGCCAGCAGTGGTACGTGGGTGGACACTGAAGCTTTCTTT.

Of note for this clonotype: One junction end disagrees with the germline gene, perhaps due to a read error. The gene calls are TRBV19 and TRBJ2-5; no firm D call. The CDR3 totals 13 residues. CDR1 and CDR2 (germline): LNHDA, SQIVND (reference sequence). The CDR3, as DNA: TGTGCCAGTAGTCGAAATTCCCGGCGGACCCTGTACTTC. It is translated as CASSRNSRRTLYF.

This clonotype has just a few counts. CDR3 DNA sequence: TGTGCCAGCAGTTACGGGGAGGGGACCAACTATGGCTACACCTTC. It translates to CASSYGEGTNYGYTF. This chain connects TRBV6-2 or TRBV6-3 to TRBJ1-2; tentative D call: TRBD1 (5 bases). Germline V gives CDR1 MNHEY, CDR2 SVGEGT. The CDR3 loop spans 15 amino acids. V was trimmed by 2 bases and J by 2 bases, leaving 12 bases between them.

This clonotype was counted between two and nine times. The CDR3 bases are TGTGCCACCCTACGGGTCCCGCTCCTCCCCACCGGGGAGCTGTTTTTT. Amino acid sequence: CATLRVPLLPTGELFF. The V call is TRBV6-1, the J call TRBJ2-2; no clear D gene. The CDR3 is 16 residues long. Per germline, CDR1 MNHNS and CDR2 SASEGT. V lost 10 bases, J lost 4 bases, and 22 bases lay in between.

Only a few counts were recorded for this clonotype. The chain combines TRBV12-3 or TRBV12-4 with TRBJ2-3, with TRBD2 matching 10 bases. Trimming removed 1 base from V and 6 bases from J; junction bases left unmatched: 1. The CDR3 consists of 14 residues. This CDR3 is CASSLELAGDTQYF. The DNA of the CDR3 is TGTGCCAGCAGTTTAGAACTAGCGGGGGATACGCAGTATTTT.